This T cell receptor beta chain emerged from a study of T cell responses to AZD1222 COVID-19 vaccine. Study observations and caveats: It should be noted that donors were predominantly white British and more often female, and clonal diversity was possibly underestimated. In the spike-specific TCR repertoire, nearly half reportedly target unmutated variant regions. Spike-specific TCR depth and breadth grew after two AZD1222 doses.

Trimming pared 1 base from V and 0 bases from J, leaving 11 bases between. The CDR3 loop spans 16 amino acids. The germline gives CDR1 SEHNR, CDR2 FQNEAQ (reference sequence). The table came from immunoSEQ multiplex PCR; TCRdb's copy has only in-frame clones and leaves some out. In the table there are 18,000 or so clones, nearly 90% of which are singletons. With respect to this clone: Its antigen is unidentified.

The sequence derives from an adult who received the AZD1222 COVID-19 vaccine. The input for sequencing was peripheral blood, taken 28 days after the second AZD1222 dose. This chain joins TRBV7-9 and TRBJ2-3; the D is unclear. The CDR3 loop is CASSLGASTSTDTQYF. The CDR3, as DNA: TGTGCCAGCAGCTTAGGGGCCTCAACTAGCACAGATACGCAGTATTTT.